This T cell receptor beta chain stems from a study of beta chain features in type 1 diabetes. One heparinised blood draw, averaging roughly 0.11 L, came from each donor. Reverse transcription of all isolated RNA meant that expressed TCRB transcripts were sequenced. Only in-frame clones appear in the TCRdb table, and some are missing; sequencing was by immunoSEQ multiplex PCR. The sample carries approximately 600,000 clones, 12% recorded once. Worth noting for this clone: Its antigen is undetermined.

Study-wide findings and caveats: Among patients with Type 1 diabetes, TCRB CDR3s were moderately but significantly shorter in every one of the four CD4+ subsets.

This receptor was identified in a man aged 30-40 years with type 1 diabetes. The sample taken for sequencing was naive CD4+ T cells from blood.

The CDR3 protein is CASSSDAMTNTGELFF. CDR3 coding DNA: TGTGCCAGCTCATCCGATGCGATGACGAACACCGGGGAGCTGTTTTTT. This chain uses TRBV18 with TRBJ2-2; D is unclear. CDR1 KGHSH and CDR2 LQKENI come from the germline V gene. V lost 5 bases to trimming and J lost 0 bases, with 13 bases between them. This CDR3 region has 16 residues.